This T cell receptor (beta chain) was recovered during a study of persistence of HIV-infected CD4 T cells. Concerning this clone itself: The antigen remains undetermined.

The stimulus was lysate of CMV-infected fibroblasts, about 10 ug/mL. Sorted nonresponding memory CD4+ T cells were CD40L-negative, CD69-negative, CD45RO-high. The libraries were made with immunoSEQ version 4 in survey mode. Some clones are missing from TCRdb's copy, which holds only in-frame ones; the method was immunoSEQ multiplex PCR. Found here are about 48,000 clones, more than 70% of them singletons; the top ten hold around 3%. CDR1 and CDR2 (germline): MGHDK, SYGVNS. The CDR3 runs to 15 residues. Trimming pared 1 base from V and 0 bases from J, leaving 7 bases between. This chain uses TRBV25-1 with TRBJ1-5; D not certain. This material consisted of CD4+ T cells sorted from PBMCs after approximately 20-hour stimulation, taken from a patient who received antiretroviral therapy. This TCR came from an adult man with HIV who was CMV-seropositive. The CDR3 sequence is CASSESGISNQPQHF. The CDR3 nucleotides read TGTGCCAGCAGTGAATCGGGCATTAGCAATCAGCCCCAGCATTTT.